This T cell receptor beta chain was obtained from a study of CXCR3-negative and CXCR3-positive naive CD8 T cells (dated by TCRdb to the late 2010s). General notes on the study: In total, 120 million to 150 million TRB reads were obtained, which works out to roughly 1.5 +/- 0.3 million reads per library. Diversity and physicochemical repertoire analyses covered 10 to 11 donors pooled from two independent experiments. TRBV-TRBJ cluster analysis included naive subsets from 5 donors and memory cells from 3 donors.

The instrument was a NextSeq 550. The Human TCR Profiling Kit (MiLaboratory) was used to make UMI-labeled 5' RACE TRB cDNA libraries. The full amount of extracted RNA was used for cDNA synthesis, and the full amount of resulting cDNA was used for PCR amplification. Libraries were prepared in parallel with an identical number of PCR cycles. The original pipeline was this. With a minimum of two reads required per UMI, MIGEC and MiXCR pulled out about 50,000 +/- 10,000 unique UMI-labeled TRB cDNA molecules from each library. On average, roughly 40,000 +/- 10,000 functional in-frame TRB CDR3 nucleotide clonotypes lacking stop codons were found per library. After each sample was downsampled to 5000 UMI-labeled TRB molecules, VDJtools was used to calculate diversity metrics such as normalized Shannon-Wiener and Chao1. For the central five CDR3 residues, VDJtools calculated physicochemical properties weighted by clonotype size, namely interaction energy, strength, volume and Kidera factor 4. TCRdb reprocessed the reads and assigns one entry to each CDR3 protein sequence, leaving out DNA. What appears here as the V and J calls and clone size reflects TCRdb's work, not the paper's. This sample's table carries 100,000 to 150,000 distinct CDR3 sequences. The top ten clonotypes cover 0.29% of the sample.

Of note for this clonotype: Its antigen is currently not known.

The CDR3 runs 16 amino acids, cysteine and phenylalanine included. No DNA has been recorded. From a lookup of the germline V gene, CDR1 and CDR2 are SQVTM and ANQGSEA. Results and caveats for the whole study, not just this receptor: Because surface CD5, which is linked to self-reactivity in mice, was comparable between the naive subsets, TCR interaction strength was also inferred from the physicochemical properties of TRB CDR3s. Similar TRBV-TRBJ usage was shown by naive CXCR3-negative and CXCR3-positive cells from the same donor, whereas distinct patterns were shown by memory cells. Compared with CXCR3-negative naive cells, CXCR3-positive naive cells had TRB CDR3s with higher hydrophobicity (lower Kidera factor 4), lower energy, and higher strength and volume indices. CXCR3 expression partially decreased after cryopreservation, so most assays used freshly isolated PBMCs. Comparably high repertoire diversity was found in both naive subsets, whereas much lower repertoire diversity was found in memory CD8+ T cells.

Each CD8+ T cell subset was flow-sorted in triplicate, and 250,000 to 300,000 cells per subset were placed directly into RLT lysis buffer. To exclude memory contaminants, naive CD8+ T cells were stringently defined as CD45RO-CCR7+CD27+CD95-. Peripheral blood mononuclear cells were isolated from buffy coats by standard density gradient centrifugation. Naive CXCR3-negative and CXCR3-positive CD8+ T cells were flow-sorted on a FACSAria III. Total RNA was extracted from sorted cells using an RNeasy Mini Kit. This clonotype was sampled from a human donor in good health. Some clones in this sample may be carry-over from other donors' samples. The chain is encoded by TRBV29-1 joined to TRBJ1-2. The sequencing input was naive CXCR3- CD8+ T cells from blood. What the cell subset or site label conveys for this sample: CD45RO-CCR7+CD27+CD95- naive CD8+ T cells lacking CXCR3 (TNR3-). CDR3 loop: CSVEGGAAGLFYGYTF.